Given below is one T cell receptor beta chain in context. This clonotype has only a few counts. Its antigen is unknown. Per-base quality was not reported, and no clone a single base away is much larger than it. This sample is drawn from a study of T cell repertoires in cytomegalovirus infection (dated by TCRdb to between 2018 and 2021). General notes on the study: Alongside well-studied HLA-B-restricted epitopes, the peptide stimulations were aimed at recently identified HLA-C-restricted CMV epitopes, whose presentation resists viral immunomodulation. Because public TCR beta signatures pointed to carriage of CMV infection together with the matching HLA type, the HLA type of each donor mattered for the analysis.

Taken with the paper, the label for treatment or condition translates to: in vitro stimulation with specific CMV peptide epitopes to enrich CMV-specific T cells. The investigation overall reported the following: The ex vivo response was dominated by HLA-C-restricted CMV-specific TCR beta clonotypes, which also provided the single most frequent clonotype in two of eight donors. Cumulative frequency of public TCR beta family members discriminated carriers of CMV infection plus the relevant HLA type in this cohort and an independent 352-donor cohort.

Taken from cysteine to phenylalanine, the CDR3 has 13 residues. Of the read, only the CDR3 DNA is kept; its 39 bases are in frame from base 1. From a lookup of the germline V gene, CDR1 and CDR2 are MNHNS and SASEGT. V gives up 10 bases and J gives up 0 bases, and the segment between their germline ends measures 10 bases. Sequencing was carried out with an Illumina HiSeq 1500. TCRdb reworked the public reads: Q25 trimming with fastp, MiXCR clone assembly, productive beta chains retained. CDR3 protein duplicates are merged, each entry listing the most common genes and DNA. The sample profile shows about 220,000 distinct CDR3 sequences; 35% to 40% of them were found once. The ten largest clones capture more than 50% of the sample.

Source: CD8+ T cells from cultured PBMCs, taken from culture after CMV antigen stimulation. The V gene is TRBV6-1 and the J gene is TRBJ2-1; the D gene could be TRBD1 or TRBD2, each one agreeing over 5 bases. The TCR originated in a human donor in good health (CMV status not recorded). Some clones in this sample may be carry-over from other donors' samples. The DNA is TGTGCCACCGGGACGCGCTCCTACAATGAGCAGTTCTTC. Its protein reads: CATGTRSYNEQFF.